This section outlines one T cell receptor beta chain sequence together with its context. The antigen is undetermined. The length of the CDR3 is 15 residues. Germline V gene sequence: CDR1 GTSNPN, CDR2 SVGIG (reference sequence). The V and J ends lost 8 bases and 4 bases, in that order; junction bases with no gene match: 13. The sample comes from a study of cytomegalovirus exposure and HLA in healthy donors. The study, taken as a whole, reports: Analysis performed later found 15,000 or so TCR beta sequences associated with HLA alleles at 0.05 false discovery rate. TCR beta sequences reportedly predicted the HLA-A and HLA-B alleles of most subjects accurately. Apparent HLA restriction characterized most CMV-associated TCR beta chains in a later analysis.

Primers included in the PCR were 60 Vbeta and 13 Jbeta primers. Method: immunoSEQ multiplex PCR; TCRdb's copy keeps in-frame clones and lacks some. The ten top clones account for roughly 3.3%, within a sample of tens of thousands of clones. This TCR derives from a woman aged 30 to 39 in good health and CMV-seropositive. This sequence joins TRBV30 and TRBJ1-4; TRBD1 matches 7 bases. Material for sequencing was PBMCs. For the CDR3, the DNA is TGTGCCACCACGGGACAGCTTGCTGTTAATGAAAAACTGTTTTTT. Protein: CATTGQLAVNEKLFF.